These T cell receptor beta chains were read from a single sample in a study of vaccination effects on CD4 cells after COVID-19. Antigen specificity for these receptors is unknown. Repertoires were generated with immunoSEQ multiplex PCR, while TCRdb's copy carries only in-frame clones and drops some. Of 70,000 or so clones in the sample, around 78% were seen once. This material consisted of CD4+ T cells from PBMCs cultured with SARS-CoV-2 spike peptides, taken before COVID-19 vaccination. These receptors were taken from a human donor who received a COVID-19 vaccine. Both conserved end residues are part of each CDR3. A D gene is named only where the DNA matches it firmly. The size field is filled for only some rows; it gives once, few, many or a size class.

size: .; D: TRBD1; length: 14; V: TRBV18; J: TRBJ2-4; CDR3: CASSPGQGSDIQYF; DNA: TGTGCCAGCTCACCGGGACAGGGGAGTGACATTCAGTACTTC
size: .; D: .; length: 14; V: TRBV5-1; J: TRBJ1-4; CDR3: CASRQGSGNEKLFF; DNA: TGCGCCAGCAGACAGGGTTCGGGCAATGAAAAACTGTTTTTT
size: .; D: .; length: 13; V: TRBV6-5; J: TRBJ1-2; CDR3: CASSLNRVYGYTF; DNA: TGTGCCAGCAGTTTAAACAGGGTCTATGGCTACACCTTC
size: .; D: .; length: 16; V: TRBV7-2; J: TRBJ1-3; CDR3: CASSLSGWSSGNTIYF; DNA: TGTGCCAGCAGCCTCAGCGGATGGAGCTCTGGAAACACCATATATTTT
size: .; D: .; length: 14; V: TRBV5-1; J: TRBJ2-3; CDR3: CASSLSPWTDTQYF; DNA: TGCGCCAGCAGCCTAAGCCCATGGACAGATACGCAGTATTTT
size: .; D: .; length: 13; V: TRBV12-3/TRBV12-4; J: TRBJ1-2; CDR3: CASSFGWTRGYTF; DNA: TGTGCCAGCAGTTTTGGGTGGACCCGCGGCTACACCTTC
size: .; D: .; length: 15; V: TRBV2; J: TRBJ1-1; CDR3: CASSEETVMNTEAFF; DNA: TGTGCCAGCAGTGAAGAGACCGTTATGAACACTGAAGCTTTCTTT
size: .; D: .; length: 15; V: TRBV6-5; J: TRBJ1-6; CDR3: CASTLPDLNNSPLHF; DNA: TGTGCCAGCACTTTACCAGATCTGAATAATTCACCCCTCCACTTT
size: .; D: TRBD2; length: 17; V: TRBV7-3; J: TRBJ2-5; CDR3: CASSLRSSGGPQETQYF; DNA: TGTGCCAGCAGCTTACGATCTAGCGGGGGTCCCCAAGAGACCCAGTACTTC
size: .; D: .; length: 12; V: TRBV4-3; J: TRBJ1-5; CDR3: CASSQDDQPQHF; DNA: TGCGCCAGCAGCCAAGACGATCAGCCCCAGCATTTT
size: .; D: TRBD2; length: 18; V: TRBV5-6; J: TRBJ2-3; CDR3: CASSLRTSGGSSTDTQYF; DNA: TGTGCCAGCAGCCTTAGGACTAGCGGGGGGTCTAGCACAGATACGCAGTATTTT
size: .; D: .; length: 18; V: TRBV19; J: TRBJ1-2; CDR3: CASSIDHYWTAAGYGYTF; DNA: TGTGCCAGTAGTATAGATCACTATTGGACAGCGGCTGGGTATGGCTACACCTTC
size: .; D: .; length: 13; V: TRBV6-5; J: TRBJ2-5; CDR3: CASMAPSFETQYF; DNA: TGTGCCAGCATGGCGCCATCGTTTGAGACCCAGTACTTC
size: .; D: TRBD2; length: 15; V: TRBV19; J: TRBJ2-5; CDR3: CASSITSGAVETQYF; DNA: TGTGCCAGTAGTATAACTAGCGGGGCCGTTGAGACCCAGTACTTC
size: few; D: .; length: 19; V: TRBV4-3; J: TRBJ2-6; CDR3: CASSQEDGQFYSGANVLTF; DNA: TGCGCCAGCAGCCAAGAGGACGGTCAGTTTTACTCTGGGGCCAACGTCCTGACTTTC
size: few; D: .; length: 14; V: TRBV2; J: TRBJ1-2; CDR3: CASRRDVGNYGYTF; DNA: TGTGCCAGCAGACGGGACGTAGGCAACTATGGCTACACCTTC
size: .; D: .; length: 14; V: TRBV18; J: TRBJ1-4; CDR3: CASSPAGINEKLFF; DNA: TGTGCCAGCTCACCGGCAGGAATTAATGAAAAACTGTTTTTT
size: .; D: .; length: 17; V: TRBV5-1; J: TRBJ2-1; CDR3: CASSRADSFFSYNEQFF; DNA: TGCGCCAGCAGCCGTGCGGACAGTTTCTTCTCCTACAATGAGCAGTTCTTC
size: .; D: .; length: 13; V: TRBV5-1; J: TRBJ1-1; CDR3: CASSPGSNTEAFF; DNA: TGCGCCAGCAGCCCGGGATCGAACACTGAAGCTTTCTTT
size: .; D: .; length: 13; V: TRBV7-2; J: TRBJ1-1; CDR3: CASSSPYNTEAFF; DNA: TGTGCCAGCAGCTCGCCCTACAACACTGAAGCTTTCTTT
size: .; D: .; length: 15; V: TRBV7-2; J: TRBJ1-1; CDR3: CASSLVYGRLTEAFF; DNA: TGTGCCAGCAGCTTAGTTTACGGCAGGCTCACTGAAGCTTTCTTT
size: .; D: .; length: 14; V: TRBV5-1; J: TRBJ1-5; CDR3: CASSLDGGNQPQHF; DNA: TGCGCCAGCAGCTTGGACGGGGGCAATCAGCCCCAGCATTTT
size: .; D: .; length: 14; V: TRBV5-5; J: TRBJ2-3; CDR3: CASRGRASTDTQYF; DNA: TGTGCCAGCAGGGGCAGGGCTAGCACAGATACGCAGTATTTT
size: .; D: TRBD1; length: 16; V: TRBV19; J: TRBJ2-3; CDR3: CASSRGSRGPTDTQYF; DNA: TGTGCCAGTAGTAGGGGTAGCAGGGGGCCCACAGATACGCAGTATTTT
size: once; D: .; length: 16; V: TRBV12-5; J: TRBJ2-3; CDR3: CASGLVLSRATDTQYF; DNA: TGTGCTAGTGGTTTGGTACTTAGCAGGGCCACAGATACGCAGTATTTT
size: .; D: .; length: 15; V: TRBV6-5; J: TRBJ1-1; CDR3: CASSYSTSWITEAFF; DNA: TGTGCCAGCAGTTACTCGACCAGCTGGATAACTGAAGCTTTCTTT
size: .; D: .; length: 13; V: TRBV4-3; J: TRBJ1-2; CDR3: CASSQEQGKGYTF; DNA: TGCGCCAGCAGCCAAGAGCAGGGGAAGGGCTACACCTTC
size: .; D: .; length: 14; V: TRBV2; J: TRBJ2-1; CDR3: CASSLQGIYNEQFF; DNA: TGTGCCAGCAGTTTACAGGGAATCTACAATGAGCAGTTCTTC
size: .; D: TRBD1; length: 15; V: TRBV5-1; J: TRBJ1-2; CDR3: CASSPGQGSIDGYTF; DNA: TGCGCCAGCAGCCCCGGACAGGGTTCAATCGATGGCTACACCTTC
size: .; D: .; length: 14; V: TRBV19; J: TRBJ2-2; CDR3: CASSIVGNTGELFF; DNA: TGTGCCAGTAGTATAGTGGGGAACACCGGGGAGCTGTTTTTT
size: .; D: .; length: 14; V: TRBV2; J: TRBJ1-5; CDR3: CASSHGGLGQPQHF; DNA: TGTGCCAGCAGTCACGGGGGGCTTGGTCAGCCCCAGCATTTT
size: .; D: TRBD2; length: 16; V: TRBV19; J: TRBJ2-1; CDR3: CASRGQGRGGPGEQFF; DNA: TGTGCCAGTAGGGGCCAGGGTCGGGGGGGTCCGGGTGAGCAGTTCTTC
size: .; D: .; length: 14; V: TRBV19; J: TRBJ1-1; CDR3: CASSPDQGRPEAFF; DNA: TGTGCCAGTAGTCCCGATCAGGGGCGCCCTGAAGCTTTCTTT
size: .; D: .; length: 15; V: TRBV14; J: TRBJ1-4; CDR3: CASSRFAILGEKLFF; DNA: TGTGCCAGCAGCCGGTTTGCCATTTTGGGCGAAAAACTGTTTTTT
size: .; D: .; length: 14; V: TRBV15; J: TRBJ2-5; CDR3: CATSSLGFQETQYF; DNA: TGTGCCACCAGCAGTCTAGGGTTCCAAGAGACCCAGTACTTC
size: .; D: TRBD2; length: 15; V: TRBV6-5; J: TRBJ2-5; CDR3: CASTLGTGGQETQYF; DNA: TGTGCCAGCACCCTGGGGACGGGGGGCCAAGAGACCCAGTACTTC
size: .; D: TRBD1; length: 14; V: TRBV24-1; J: TRBJ1-2; CDR3: CATSDPTGNYGYTF; DNA: TGTGCCACCAGTGATCCGACAGGGAACTATGGCTACACCTTC
size: .; D: TRBD1; length: 14; V: TRBV5-6; J: TRBJ1-1; CDR3: CASSSTGDETEAFF; DNA: TGTGCCAGCAGCTCTACAGGGGATGAGACTGAAGCTTTCTTT
size: .; D: TRBD1; length: 17; V: TRBV14; J: TRBJ2-3; CDR3: CASSQLQPGQGADTQYF; DNA: TGTGCCAGCAGCCAGTTACAACCGGGACAGGGGGCGGATACGCAGTATTTT
size: .; D: .; length: 12; V: TRBV18; J: TRBJ2-2; CDR3: CASSPTTGELFF; DNA: TGTGCCAGCTCACCGACCACCGGGGAGCTGTTTTTT
size: .; D: .; length: 14; V: TRBV21-1; J: TRBJ2-3; CDR3: CASSSRGARDTQYF; DNA: TGTGCCAGCAGCAGTAGGGGGGCGCGAGATACGCAGTATTTT
size: .; D: .; length: 13; V: TRBV3-1/TRBV3-2; J: TRBJ1-1; CDR3: CASSQRPPLEAFF; DNA: TGTGCCAGCAGCCAGAGGCCGCCGTTGGAAGCTTTCTTT
size: once; D: .; length: 14; V: TRBV11-2; J: TRBJ2-2; CDR3: CASSRSGVTGELFF; DNA: TGTGCCAGCAGCCGATCAGGGGTAACCGGGGAGCTGTTTTTT
size: .; D: .; length: 16; V: TRBV28; J: TRBJ1-1; CDR3: CASSPRTDRLNTEAFF; DNA: TGTGCCAGCTCACCACGAACAGACCGCCTGAACACTGAAGCTTTCTTT
size: .; D: .; length: 15; V: TRBV2; J: TRBJ1-2; CDR3: CASSEGGTGGRGYTF; DNA: TGTGCCAGCAGCGAGGGGGGTACGGGGGGACGTGGCTACACCTTC
size: .; D: .; length: 15; V: TRBV5-1; J: TRBJ1-2; CDR3: CASSLPSTSNYGYTF; DNA: TGCGCCAGCAGCTTGCCAAGTACTTCCAACTATGGCTACACCTTC
size: .; D: TRBD1; length: 18; V: TRBV4-3; J: TRBJ2-1; CDR3: CASSLGTYRDRGSNEQFF; DNA: TGCGCCAGCAGCCTAGGAACCTACCGGGACAGGGGTTCGAATGAGCAGTTCTTC
size: .; D: TRBD1; length: 15; V: TRBV6-5; J: TRBJ1-2; CDR3: CASSRTGTDLHGYTF; DNA: TGTGCCAGCAGTCGCACCGGGACAGACCTCCATGGCTACACCTTC
size: .; D: TRBD1; length: 14; V: TRBV7-3; J: TRBJ1-6; CDR3: CASSLGQNNSPLHF; DNA: TGTGCCAGCAGCCTGGGACAGAACAATTCACCCCTCCACTTT
size: .; D: .; length: 15; V: TRBV19; J: TRBJ1-1; CDR3: CASRGGNGLGAEAFF; DNA: TGTGCCAGTAGAGGCGGAAACGGACTAGGGGCTGAAGCTTTCTTT
size: .; D: TRBD1; length: 14; V: TRBV28; J: TRBJ1-2; CDR3: CASSTTGGNYGYTF; DNA: TGTGCCAGCAGTACTACAGGGGGCAACTATGGCTACACCTTC
size: .; D: .; length: 15; V: TRBV5-1; J: TRBJ1-4; CDR3: CASSFAPEDNEKLFF; DNA: TGCGCCAGCAGCTTCGCCCCTGAGGATAATGAAAAACTGTTTTTT
size: .; D: .; length: 16; V: TRBV7-2; J: TRBJ2-1; CDR3: CASSLGLGAFSNEQFF; DNA: TGTGCCAGCAGCTTAGGGTTGGGGGCGTTTTCCAATGAGCAGTTCTTC
size: .; D: .; length: 15; V: TRBV6-5; J: TRBJ1-1; CDR3: CASSYSRQMNTEAFF; DNA: TGTGCCAGCAGTTATTCCCGACAGATGAACACTGAAGCTTTCTTT
size: .; D: TRBD2; length: 17; V: TRBV9; J: TRBJ2-1; CDR3: CASSVGSSGGPNNEQFF; DNA: TGTGCCAGCAGCGTAGGTAGTAGCGGGGGGCCTAACAATGAGCAGTTCTTC
size: .; D: .; length: 16; V: TRBV29-1; J: TRBJ2-2; CDR3: CSVVDRRDANTGELFF; DNA: TGCAGCGTTGTTGACAGGCGAGACGCGAACACCGGGGAGCTGTTTTTT
size: .; D: .; length: 14; V: TRBV6-1; J: TRBJ2-1; CDR3: CASSEAQAGRQQFF; DNA: TGTGCCAGCAGTGAAGCGCAGGCGGGGAGGCAGCAGTTCTTC
size: few; D: .; length: 14; V: TRBV18; J: TRBJ1-5; CDR3: CASSPQEGHQPQHF; DNA: TGTGCCAGCTCACCACAGGAGGGTCATCAGCCCCAGCATTTT
size: .; D: TRBD2; length: 19; V: TRBV6-1; J: TRBJ2-1; CDR3: CASSERASGGPSSYNEQFF; DNA: TGTGCCAGCAGTGAACGGGCTAGCGGGGGCCCCTCCTCCTACAATGAGCAGTTCTTC
size: .; D: TRBD2; length: 16; V: TRBV7-2; J: TRBJ2-1; CDR3: CASEPMGRGAYNEQFF; DNA: TGTGCCAGCGAGCCGATGGGGCGGGGGGCCTACAATGAGCAGTTCTTC